These 8 T cell receptor beta chains originate from one sample sequenced in a study of T cell repertoires in cytomegalovirus infection. TCRdb itself ran the reads through MiXCR, one entry per CDR3 protein. The sample has some 150,000 distinct CDR3 sequences, about 6.3% seen once. Sequencing was carried out using PBMCs. All receptors derive from a human donor in good health (CMV status not recorded). Some clones in this sample may be carry-over from other donors' samples.

Ten or more counts support this clonotype. J is TRBJ1-3 and V is TRBV5-5, with D unresolved. Germline V gene data show CDR1 as SGHKS and CDR2 as YYEKEE (reference sequence). CDR3 length: 16 amino acids. V was trimmed by 4 bases and J by 4 bases, leaving 18 bases between them. This CDR3 is CASSKDRNAGGNTIYF. The CDR3 DNA reads as TGTGCCAGCAGCAAGGATAGAAACGCTGGGGGAAACACCATATATTTT.

This clonotype came up many times. The chain uses TRBV20-1 and TRBJ2-3; 9 bases align to TRBD2. Germline loops: CDR1 DFQATT, CDR2 SNEGSKA (reference sequence). The CDR3 consists of 16 residues. With 6 bases clipped from V and 1 base from J, the junction kept 11 bases outside the gene matches. DNA for the CDR3: TGCAGTGCCACCACTCTCCCTAGCGGGGGCACAGATACGCAGTATTTT. Translated, it gives CSATTLPSGGTDTQYF.

This clonotype was seen ten or more times. The rearrangement links TRBV11-1 to TRBJ2-3; D gene ambiguous. The germline gives CDR1 SGHAT, CDR2 FQDESV (reference sequence). This CDR3 spans 14 amino acids. V lost 2 bases, J lost 4 bases, and 10 bases lay in between. The CDR3 DNA reads TGTGCCAGCAGCTTAATGGCGACGCCAGATACGCAGTATTTT. It encodes CASSLMATPDTQYF.

In its sample, this clonotype was seen many times. V is TRBV2 and J is TRBJ1-1; TRBD1 matches at 7 bases. CDR1 SNHLY and CDR2 FYNNEI come from the germline V gene. This CDR3 comprises 14 residues. V shed 7 bases and J 1 base; nucleotides not matched to a gene: 6. This chain's CDR3 is CASKTDRRNTEAFF. The CDR3 bases are TGTGCCAGCAAAACGGACAGGAGGAACACTGAAGCTTTCTTT.

This clonotype was observed many times. V gene TRBV7-9 combines with J gene TRBJ1-6, with D perhaps matching TRBD1 (6 bases). The CDR3 is made up of 15 amino acids. The germline V gene encodes CDR1 SEHNR and CDR2 FQNEAQ (reference sequence). Trimming left V 3 bases short and J 6 bases short, with 12 bases between. CDR3 sequence: CASSFQRQVNSPLHF. The CDR3 DNA follows: TGTGCCAGCAGCTTTCAGAGACAGGTTAATTCACCCCTCCACTTT. The variable domain in full, with the rest retrieved from reference TRBV7-9 and TRBJ1-6, is DTGVSQNPRHKITKRGQNVTFRCDPISEHNRLYWYRQTLGQGPEFLTYFQNEAQLEKSRLLSDRFSAERPKGSFSTLEIQRTEQGDSAMYLCASSFQRQVNSPLHFGNGTRLTVT.

This clonotype was detected many times. The V and J genes are TRBV7-2 and TRBJ2-1; 13 bases match TRBD2. The V segment lost 4 bases and the J segment 7 bases; nucleotides outside the gene matches: 7. The CDR3 is 16 amino acids. The germline V gene encodes CDR1 SGHTA and CDR2 FQGNSA. The chain's CDR3 is CASSSPLAGGGNEQFF. The CDR3 DNA reads TGTGCCAGCAGCTCACCACTAGCGGGGGGGGGGAATGAGCAGTTCTTC. The full variable domain, completed using reference TRBV7-2 and TRBJ2-1, is GAGVSQSPSNKVTEKGKDVELRCDPISGHTALYWYRQSLGQGLEFLIYFQGNSAPDKSGLPSDRFSAERTGGSVSTLTIQRTQQEDSAVYLCASSSPLAGGGNEQFFGPGTRLTVL.

The V call is TRBV20-1, the J call TRBJ2-3; a possible D gene is TRBD2 (5 bases). Per germline, CDR1 DFQATT and CDR2 SNEGSKA (reference sequence). V lost 6 bases and J lost 5, with 9 bases in between. The CDR3 is 11 residues long. CDR3 loop: CSAPGGDTQYF. CDR3 nucleotides: TGCAGTGCCCCTGGAGGAGATACGCAGTATTTT.

There are many counts of this clonotype. The chain recombines TRBV7-2 with TRBJ2-3; 16 bases are shared with TRBD2. This CDR3 comprises 19 residues. CDR1 is SGHTA, CDR2 FQGNSA, per germline. Trimming took 5 bases from V and 5 from J; bases not matched to a gene: 13. The CDR3 region is CASSEPGLAGGPLRDTQYF. The CDR3, as DNA: TGTGCCAGCAGCGAACCGGGACTAGCGGGGGGGCCACTCAGAGATACGCAGTATTTT.